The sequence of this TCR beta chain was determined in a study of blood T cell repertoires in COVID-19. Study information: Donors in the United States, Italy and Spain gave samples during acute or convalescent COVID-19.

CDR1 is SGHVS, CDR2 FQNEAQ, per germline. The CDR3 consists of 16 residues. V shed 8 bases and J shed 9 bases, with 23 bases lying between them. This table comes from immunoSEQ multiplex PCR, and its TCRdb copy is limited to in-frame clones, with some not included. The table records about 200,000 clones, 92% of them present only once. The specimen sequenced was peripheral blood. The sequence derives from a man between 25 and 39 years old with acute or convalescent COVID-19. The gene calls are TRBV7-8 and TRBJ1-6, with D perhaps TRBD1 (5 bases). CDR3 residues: CASSPMAAHGGSPLHF. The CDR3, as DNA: TGTGCCAGCTCTCCGATGGCAGCCCACGGGGGTTCACCCCTCCACTTT. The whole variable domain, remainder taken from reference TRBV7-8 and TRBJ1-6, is GAGVSQSPRYKVAKRGQDVALRCDPISGHVSLFWYQQALGQGPEFLTYFQNEAQLDKSGLPSDRFFAERPEGSVSTLKIQRTQQEDSAVYLCASSPMAAHGGSPLHFGNGTRLTVT.